This TCR beta chain was obtained from a study of PD-1 blockade in mismatch repair-deficient tumors. Study-level information: All were previously treated, progressing patients with eleven to twelve mismatch repair-deficient cancer types.

Generated by immunoSEQ multiplex PCR, the TCRdb table keeps only in-frame clones and is missing some. The data show some 40,000 clones, with approximately 88% seen just once and around 0.99% held by the top ten. This clone was observed a few times. CDR3 length: 14 residues. Germline CDR1 is SGHDN and CDR2 is FVKESK. The germline V and J ends were trimmed by 1 base and 4 bases, with 10 bases remaining between them. The receptor was derived from an adult with mismatch repair-deficient cancer. This chain joins TRBV14 and TRBJ1-2; no definite D call. The sequencing here drew on PBMCs, taken about 40 weeks after starting pembrolizumab. CDR3 in amino acids: CASSQARAGYGYTF. The CDR3 DNA sequence: TGTGCCAGCAGCCAAGCAAGGGCGGGCTATGGCTACACCTTC.